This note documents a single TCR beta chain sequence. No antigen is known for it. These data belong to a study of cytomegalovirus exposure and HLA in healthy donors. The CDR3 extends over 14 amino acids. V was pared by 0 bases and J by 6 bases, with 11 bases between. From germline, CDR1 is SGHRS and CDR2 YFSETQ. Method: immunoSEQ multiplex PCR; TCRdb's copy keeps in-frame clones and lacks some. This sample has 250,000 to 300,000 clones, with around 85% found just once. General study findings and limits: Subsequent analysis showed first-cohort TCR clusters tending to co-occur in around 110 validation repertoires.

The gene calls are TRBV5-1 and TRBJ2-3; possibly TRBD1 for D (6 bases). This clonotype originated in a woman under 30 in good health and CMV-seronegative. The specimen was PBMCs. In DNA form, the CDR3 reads TGCGCCAGCAGCTTGGGAGGGGGAAAGGATACGCAGTATTTT. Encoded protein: CASSLGGGKDTQYF. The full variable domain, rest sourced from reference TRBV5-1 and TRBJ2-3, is KAGVTQTPRYLIKTRGQQVTLSCSPISGHRSVSWYQQTPGQGLQFLFEYFSETQRNKGNFPGRFSGRQFSNSRSEMNVSTLELGDSALYLCASSLGGGKDTQYFGPGTRLTVL.